A single sample is the source of the 28 T cell receptor beta chains below, sequenced in a study of CD8+ T cells in alopecia areata. Treatment specified: oral pan-JAK inhibitor, 5-10 mg twice daily. RNA was isolated and reverse transcribed to cDNA, the sequencing template. Sequencing used immunoSEQ multiplex PCR; TCRdb keeps in-frame clones, though not all of them. The table lists fewer than 250,000 clones, 60% of them singletons. This sample comprised CD4+ T cells sorted from blood, obtained at week 24, from a patient treated with tofacitinib. The source is a human donor with alopecia areata.

The chain combines TRBV5-1 with TRBJ2-7; TRBD1 matches at 9 bases. The germline gives CDR1 SGHRS, CDR2 YFSETQ. The length of the CDR3 is 15 residues. Losses at the gene ends were 4 bases for V and 1 base for J; bases not matched to a gene: 6. CDR3 in amino acids: CASSVGQGRSYEQYF. The CDR3 coding sequence is TGCGCCAGCAGCGTGGGACAGGGCAGGTCCTACGAGCAGTACTTC. Variable domain in full (rest from reference TRBV5-1 and TRBJ2-7): KAGVTQTPRYLIKTRGQQVTLSCSPISGHRSVSWYQQTPGQGLQFLFEYFSETQRNKGNFPGRFSGRQFSNSRSEMNVSTLELGDSALYLCASSVGQGRSYEQYFGPGTRLTVT.

Only one count was recorded for this clone. The chain recombines TRBV11-2 with TRBJ1-2; 7 positions agree with TRBD1. Losses at the gene ends were 5 bases for V and 6 bases for J; bases not matched to a gene: 12. This CDR3 is built from 15 residues. Germline V gene sequence: CDR1 SGHAT, CDR2 FQNNGV. The CDR3 here is CASSPFDRDGDGYTF. The CDR3 DNA reads TGTGCCAGCAGCCCGTTTGACAGGGATGGCGATGGCTACACCTTC.

This chain connects TRBV2 to TRBJ1-5, with D perhaps matching TRBD1 (6 bases). Germline assignment: CDR1 SNHLY and CDR2 FYNNEI. The CDR3 has 13 amino acids. V was cut by 7 bases and J by 2 bases, with 9 bases left in between. The CDR3 DNA follows: TGTGCCAGCATGGAGGGGGGCAATCAGCCCCAGCATTTT. Its protein product is CASMEGGNQPQHF.

V and J are TRBV6-5 and TRBJ1-1; the match to TRBD1 covers 8 bases. This CDR3 is built from 15 residues. Trimming cost V 6 bases and J 0 bases; bases outside gene matches: 6. Looked up from germline, CDR1 is MNHEY and CDR2 is SVGAGI. The DNA for the CDR3 is TGTGCCAGCAGCCCCAGGGACAGGTTGAACACTGAAGCTTTCTTT. Translation: CASSPRDRLNTEAFF.

This chain links TRBV11-3 with TRBJ2-1; D ambiguous. The ends were cut back, 0 bases at V and 12 bases at J, with 9 bases in the middle. The CDR3 is 12 residues long. Germline values: CDR1 SGHNT, CDR2 YENEEA. The CDR3 coding sequence is TGTGCCAGCAGCTTAGAGAAAGGTTGGCAGTTCTTC. The encoded protein is CASSLEKGWQFF.

This sequence joins TRBV29-1 and TRBJ1-1; D not resolved. V lost 4 bases to trimming and J lost 7 bases, with 10 bases between them. Germline loops: CDR1 SQVTM, CDR2 ANQGSEA. This CDR3 spans 11 amino acids. In nucleotides, the CDR3 is TGCAGCGTTGGGAGGAGTCTTGAAGCTTTCTTT. Protein: CSVGRSLEAFF.

The rearrangement uses TRBV30 and TRBJ1-5; D remains unclear. Trimming pared 0 bases from V and 6 bases from J, leaving 12 bases between. CDR3 size: 14 residues. In germline, CDR1 is GTSNPN, CDR2 SVGIG (reference sequence). CDR3 region: CAWSVSLRAQPQHF. The CDR3 DNA reads as TGTGCCTGGAGTGTTAGCTTAAGGGCTCAGCCCCAGCATTTT.

V and J are TRBV29-1 and TRBJ1-1; 7 bases agree with TRBD1. CDR1 and CDR2 from the germline V gene are SQVTM and ANQGSEA. This CDR3 has 13 residues. CDR3 protein: CSGRGQRDTEAFF. The CDR3 DNA sequence: TGCAGTGGGAGGGGGCAGAGGGACACTGAAGCTTTCTTT.

The chain uses TRBV30 and TRBJ2-2, with D unresolved. Germline V gives CDR1 GTSNPN, CDR2 SVGIG (reference sequence). V was pared by 4 bases and J by 7 bases, with 7 bases between. CDR3 length: 11 residues. Written as DNA, the CDR3 is TGTGCCTGGACCAGGAACGGGGAGCTGTTTTTT. It encodes CAWTRNGELFF.

This clone was observed a handful of times. V and J are TRBV19 and TRBJ2-1; D is perhaps TRBD1 or TRBD2 (5 bases each). This CDR3 spans 15 amino acids. Germline V gives CDR1 LNHDA, CDR2 SQIVND (reference sequence). With 6 bases removed from V and 0 bases from J, the gap between germline ends came to 12 bases. The CDR3 DNA reads as TGTGCCAGTAGGGGGACCTTGAGCTCCTACAATGAGCAGTTCTTC. Protein product: CASRGTLSSYNEQFF.

The V and J genes are TRBV30 and TRBJ1-2; D is perhaps TRBD1 (6 bases). Trimming took 4 bases from V and 4 from J, leaving 13 bases between them. The germline V gene encodes CDR1 GTSNPN and CDR2 SVGIG (reference sequence). The CDR3 has 13 residues. The CDR3 nucleotides are TGTGCCTGGACCCCGACAGGAGGCTATGGCTACACCTTC. Translated: CAWTPTGGYGYTF.

J is TRBJ1-5 and V is TRBV7-2; D ambiguous. Trimming stripped 1 base from V and 3 bases from J, with 7 bases between. CDR1 SGHTA and CDR2 FQGNSA come from the germline V gene. CDR3 length equals 14 residues. CDR3 sequence: CASSLVSYNQPQHF. Here the CDR3 DNA reads TGTGCCAGCAGCTTAGTCAGCTACAATCAGCCCCAGCATTTT. Variable domain in full (rest from reference TRBV7-2 and TRBJ1-5): GAGVSQSPSNKVTEKGKDVELRCDPISGHTALYWYRQSLGQGLEFLIYFQGNSAPDKSGLPSDRFSAERTGGSVSTLTIQRTQQEDSAVYLCASSLVSYNQPQHFGDGTRLSIL.

This chain uses TRBV2 with TRBJ2-1; no definite D call. The CDR3 totals 14 residues. V dropped 3 bases and J dropped 8 bases, with 14 bases sitting between them. Germline lookup yields CDR1 SNHLY and CDR2 FYNNEI. CDR3 sequence (DNA): TGTGCCAGCAGTGACGGACGGCGAGTGGATGAGCAGTTCTTC. Translation gives CASSDGRRVDEQFF.

The chain combines TRBV7-9 with TRBJ2-3; 10 bases fit TRBD2. Germline V CDR1 and CDR2: SEHNR, FQNEAQ (reference sequence). V was pared by 5 bases and J by 5 bases, with 10 bases of the junction left unmatched. The CDR3 spans 16 residues. In nucleotides, the CDR3 is TGTGCCAGCAGCAGGACTAGCGGAATAGGGGGAGATACGCAGTATTTT. Translation gives CASSRTSGIGGDTQYF.

The chain links TRBV29-1 to TRBJ1-1; a possible D gene is TRBD1 (6 bases). The CDR3 consists of 13 residues. V lost 2 bases to trimming and J lost 0 bases, with 7 bases between them. CDR1 and CDR2 from the germline V gene are SQVTM and ANQGSEA. DNA of the CDR3: TGCAGCGTTGAAAAGGGGGTGAACACTGAAGCTTTCTTT. It encodes CSVEKGVNTEAFF.

This chain connects TRBV29-1 to TRBJ2-5; 9 positions agree with TRBD1. The CDR3 has 15 amino acids. Trimming removed 4 bases from V and 4 bases from J; junction bases left unmatched: 10. Germline loops: CDR1 SQVTM, CDR2 ANQGSEA. CDR3 DNA: TGCAGCGTTGCTCTAGGGACAGGGTTTGGAGAGACCCAGTACTTC. Encoded protein: CSVALGTGFGETQYF.

The genes are TRBV27 and TRBJ2-1; 7 bases map to TRBD2. Germline V gene lookup returns CDR1 MNHEY and CDR2 SMNVEV (reference sequence). Trimming cost V 8 bases and J 7 bases; bases outside gene matches: 8. The CDR3 extends over 13 amino acids. DNA of the CDR3: TGTGCCAGCTCACAGCGGGGAATAAATGAGCAGTTCTTC. Its protein product is CASSQRGINEQFF.

In this sample, this clone turned up a few times. The CDR3 DNA follows: TGCGCCAGCAGTGGTCAGGGTGCTAATGAAAAACTGTTTTTT. This codes for CASSGQGANEKLFF. The chain combines TRBV10-2 with TRBJ1-4; D perhaps matches TRBD1 (5 bases). The CDR3 is made up of 14 amino acids. CDR1 and CDR2 (germline): WSHSY, SAAADI. The ends were cut back, 4 bases at V and 3 bases at J, with 9 bases in the middle.

This clone was counted once. This chain links TRBV7-9 with TRBJ2-7; tentatively, D is TRBD1 (6 bases). V was clipped by 0 bases and J by 4 bases, with 7 bases between them. CDR1 is SEHNR and CDR2 is FQNEAQ in the germline V gene (reference sequence). CDR3 length: 13 residues. The CDR3 DNA follows: TGTGCCAGCAGCTTAGCAACAGGGTACGAGCAGTACTTC. Translation: CASSLATGYEQYF.

About this clone itself: The sample holds other DNA sequences that translate to the same CDR3. The chain is built from TRBV29-1 and TRBJ1-1; no firm D call. CDR3 length: 13 residues. Looked up from germline, CDR1 is SQVTM and CDR2 is ANQGSEA. V lost 3 bases to trimming and J lost 0 bases, with 8 bases between them. The CDR3 DNA reads TGCAGCGTTGAGGGCCGCCTGAACACTGAAGCTTTCTTT. As protein: CSVEGRLNTEAFF.

V is TRBV5-1 and J is TRBJ2-7; D is unclear. V was shortened by 2 bases and J by 7 bases, with 13 bases between the two germline ends. The CDR3 has 13 amino acids. Looked up from germline, CDR1 is SGHRS and CDR2 is YFSETQ. DNA of the CDR3: TGCGCCAGCAGCTTCTGGGCAGATGGAGAGCAGTACTTC. This codes for CASSFWADGEQYF.

The table lists this clone with a few counts. This chain links TRBV6-1 with TRBJ2-1; 7 bases match TRBD2. Germline trimming cut 0 bases from V and 12 bases from J; bases unmatched to any gene: 23. The CDR3 length is 19 residues. Germline loops: CDR1 MNHNS, CDR2 SASEGT. CDR3 in DNA: TGTGCCAGCAGTGAAGCGGTATCGGGGTCTTCTAAGCGGGGAGTGGGGCAGTTCTTC. It specifies CASSEAVSGSSKRGVGQFF.

The gene calls are TRBV9 and TRBJ2-3; no reliable D call. Trimming cost V 0 bases and J 6 bases, with 8 bases left between them. CDR1 SGDLS and CDR2 YYNGEE come from the germline V gene. This CDR3 spans 13 amino acids. The CDR3 region has the DNA TGTGCCAGCAGCGTAGCTACGAGGGATACGCAGTATTTT. It yields the protein CASSVATRDTQYF. Based on the CDR3 plus reference TRBV9 and TRBJ2-3, the full variable domain is DSGVTQTPKHLITATGQRVTLRCSPRSGDLSVYWYQQSLDQGLQFLIQYYNGEERAKGNILERFSAQQFPDLHSELNLSSLELGDSALYFCASSVATRDTQYFGPGTRLTVL.

The V gene is TRBV19, the J gene TRBJ1-2; D gene ambiguous. CDR3 size: 12 residues. The germline V gene encodes CDR1 LNHDA and CDR2 SQIVND (reference sequence). V lost 6 bases, J lost 5 bases, and 10 bases lay in between. In DNA, the CDR3 is TGTGCCAGTAGCTCACAGAAGTATGGCTACACCTTC. Translation gives CASSSQKYGYTF.

This chain joins TRBV29-1 and TRBJ2-1, with unresolved D. This CDR3 has 15 amino acids. The germline gives CDR1 SQVTM, CDR2 ANQGSEA. Trimming shortened V by 4 bases and J by 0 bases, and 13 bases separated the two germline ends. CDR3 coding DNA: TGCAGCGTTGTGTTTAGGGCTGACTCCTACAATGAGCAGTTCTTC. It specifies CSVVFRADSYNEQFF.

This chain uses TRBV5-4 with TRBJ1-5; D not resolved. The V end lost 0 bases, the J end lost 0 bases, and 7 bases lay between the germline ends. Germline CDR1 SGHNT, CDR2 YYREEE (reference sequence). The CDR3 spans 15 residues. Here the CDR3 DNA reads TGTGCCAGCAGCTTGGTACCGGATAGCAATCAGCCCCAGCATTTT. Its protein is CASSLVPDSNQPQHF.

The rearrangement uses TRBV7-2 and TRBJ1-2; D not certain. The CDR3 sequence is 14 residues long. Germline-derived CDR1 and CDR2 are SGHTA and FQGNSA. The V end was cut by 3 bases, the J end by 5 bases, with 13 bases between. The CDR3 reads CASSFSGVGYGYTF. Here the CDR3 DNA reads TGTGCCAGCAGCTTTAGTGGGGTCGGATATGGCTACACCTTC.

The chain recombines TRBV29-1 with TRBJ2-4, with D perhaps matching TRBD2 (6 bases). The CDR3 consists of 14 residues. The V end was cut by 1 base, the J end by 4 bases, with 11 bases between. The germline V gene has CDR1 SQVTM and CDR2 ANQGSEA. CDR3 sequence: CSVEGGAGKNIQYF. DNA of the CDR3: TGCAGCGTTGAAGGGGGCGCGGGGAAAAACATTCAGTACTTC.